This T cell receptor (beta chain) was documented in a study of blood T cell repertoires in COVID-19. The germline CDR1 and CDR2 sequences are DFQATT and SNEGSKA (reference sequence). CDR3 length: 10 residues. V lost 4 bases to trimming and J lost 5 bases, with 3 bases between them. Here immunoSEQ multiplex PCR was the method, and the copy in TCRdb shows in-frame clones only, minus some. The data show 99,000 or so clones, with roughly 76% seen just once and around 10% held by the top ten. This clone was seen a single time. This TCR was sampled from a woman between 65 and 79 years old with acute or convalescent COVID-19. The V call is TRBV20-1, the J call TRBJ2-1, with unresolved D. The sample was peripheral blood. The CDR3 nucleotides read TGCAGTGCTATCGACAATGAGCAGTTCTTC. Its translation is CSAIDNEQFF.